This record concerns one TCR beta chain sequence. Its target is not known. The junction and the germline gene differ at one end; a read error may be behind it. The sample has other DNA sequences that encode this CDR3 too. PCR amplification relied on 60 Vbeta primers (plus 13 Jbeta primers). TCRdb's copy holds only in-frame clones and misses some; the assay was immunoSEQ multiplex PCR. The data show some 130,000 clones, 79% seen once. These data originate in a study of cytomegalovirus exposure and HLA in healthy donors. Study overall: Out of about 190 million T cells, an earlier analysis found around 120 million unique TCR beta sequences in total.

Broader study findings: In vitro testing confirmed three CMV-associated chains as specific for CMV antigens.

This receptor was identified in a middle-aged man in good health and CMV-seropositive. The sequencing sample was made of PBMCs.

The CDR3 protein is CASSDLRQGGTEAFF. The CDR3 coding sequence is TGCGCCAGCAGTGACCTCAGGCAGGGAGGCACTGAAGCTTTTTTT. This sequence joins TRBV10-1 and TRBJ1-1; a weak D match, TRBD1 (5 bases). CDR1 WNHNN and CDR2 SYGVQD come from the germline V gene (reference sequence). The CDR3 has 15 amino acids.